The following is a T cell receptor beta chain sequence with its context. Time point denoted: baseline, week 1 (first vaccination visit). The treatment: pre-vaccination baseline after standard-of-care therapy. This CDR3 region has 14 residues. CDR1 and CDR2 from the germline V gene are MNHNS and SASEGT. Unmatched junction bases numbered 8, after V lost 9 bases and J lost 4 bases. These data are taken from a study of a mutant IDH1 vaccine in newly diagnosed glioma. Study information: Among treated patients, around 60% were male and around 40% female, and mean age was approximately 43 years.

The table came from immunoSEQ multiplex PCR; TCRdb's copy has only in-frame clones and leaves some out. This table has 55,000 to 70,000 clones, about four fifths appearing once. This sequence originates from a man aged 50-59 years with glioma. The sequencing used PBMCs, collected from a glioma patient treated with radiotherapy, temozolomide or both. The chain carries TRBV6-1 and TRBJ1-4; 7 bases are shared with TRBD1. The CDR3 nucleotides are TGTGCCAGTTCTAAAGGGGACAGTAATGAAAAACTGTTTTTT. Translating gives CASSKGDSNEKLFF.